A selection of T cell receptor beta chains follows, all from one sample in a study of response to subunit inactivated influenza vaccine. TCRdb re-called the RT-PCR reads through MiXCR, storing one row per CDR3 protein. The table lists about 180,000 distinct CDR3 sequences, approximately 8.7% of them singletons. The sequencing here drew on non-naive T cells sorted from PBMCs, taken on the day of vaccination. Receptor source: a man over 45 who received an inactivated influenza vaccine. Both conserved end residues are part of each CDR3. The D gene is left open where the match is weak. Where a row states a size, it is once, few, many or the class of an expanded clone; other rows omit it.

abundance | len | j_gene | v_gene | d_gene | CDR3aa | CDR3nt
. | 12 | TRBJ1-2 | TRBV29-1 | TRBD1 | CSVEGQGDGYTF | TGCAGCGTTGAGGGACAGGGAGATGGCTACACCTTC
. | 16 | TRBJ2-3 | TRBV24-1 | . | CATSVPGSTGTDTQYF | TGTGCCACCAGTGTCCCAGGGTCGACAGGCACAGATACGCAGTATTTT
. | 16 | TRBJ2-5 | TRBV20-1 | TRBD2 | CSAKGLAGTVQETQYF | TGCAGTGCAAAGGGACTAGCGGGGACCGTTCAAGAGACCCAGTACTTC
. | 17 | TRBJ1-6 | TRBV15 | . | CATSRDLQGVYNSPLHF | TGTGCCACCAGCAGAGATCTTCAGGGCGTCTATAATTCACCCCTCCACTTT
few | 12 | TRBJ2-2 | TRBV7-9 | . | CASVRNTGELFF | TGTGCCAGCGTCAGGAACACCGGGGAGCTGTTTTTT
many | 16 | TRBJ2-1 | TRBV7-2 | TRBD2 | CASSLRAGGQNNEQFF | TGTGCCAGCAGCTTAAGGGCGGGAGGGCAGAACAATGAGCAGTTCTTC
. | 15 | TRBJ2-7 | TRBV4-3 | TRBD1 | CASSQRGDRRYEQYF | TGCGCCAGCAGCCAGCGAGGGGACAGGAGGTACGAGCAGTACTTC
few | 14 | TRBJ1-2 | TRBV5-1 | TRBD1 | CASSVGQSNYGYTF | TGCGCCAGCAGCGTGGGACAGTCTAACTATGGCTACACCTTC
many | 13 | TRBJ1-1 | TRBV5-1 | . | CASSSLGAAEAFF | TGCGCCAGCAGCTCCCTAGGGGCCGCTGAAGCTTTCTTT
many | 14 | TRBJ2-7 | TRBV6-1 | . | CASTYHRDSYEQYF | TGTGCCAGCACCTACCATCGGGACTCCTACGAGCAGTACTTC
. | 15 | TRBJ1-6 | TRBV27 | . | CSSSFGAKGNSPLHF | TGTTCCAGCAGTTTTGGGGCGAAAGGGAATTCACCCCTCCACTTT
. | 14 | TRBJ2-7 | TRBV25-1 | . | CASSVQGVTYEQYF | TGTGCCAGCAGTGTACAGGGTGTAACCTACGAGCAGTACTTC
many | 13 | TRBJ2-1 | TRBV12-3/TRBV12-4 | . | CASSPNSYNEQFF | TGTGCCAGCAGTCCAAATAGCTACAATGAGCAGTTCTTC
many | 14 | TRBJ2-5 | TRBV12-3/TRBV12-4 | TRBD2 | CASSLGTSGETQYF | TGTGCCAGCAGTTTAGGAACTAGCGGGGAGACCCAGTACTTC
few | 15 | TRBJ2-3 | TRBV20-1 | TRBD2 | CSARRLAGSTDTQYF | TGCAGTGCTAGGCGACTAGCGGGGAGTACAGATACGCAGTATTTT
. | 11 | TRBJ2-3 | TRBV28 | . | CASCNTDTQYF | TGTGCCAGCTGCAACACAGATACGCAGTATTTT
. | 15 | TRBJ2-7 | TRBV5-1 | TRBD1 | CASSLGGTGGGEQYF | TGCGCCAGCAGCTTGGGGGGGACAGGAGGCGGCGAGCAGTACTTC
. | 13 | TRBJ1-6 | TRBV20-1 | . | CSAKDTSRSPLHF | TGCAGTGCTAAGGACACAAGCAGGTCACCCCTCCACTTT
few | 12 | TRBJ1-5 | TRBV6-2/TRBV6-3 | . | CASSYLGQPQHF | TGTGCCAGCAGTTATCTGGGACAGCCCCAGCATTTT
few | 14 | TRBJ2-7 | TRBV5-1 | TRBD1 | CASSIRTGDYEQYF | TGCGCCAGCAGCATCCGGACAGGGGACTACGAGCAGTACTTC
many | 13 | TRBJ2-5 | TRBV29-1 | . | CSVYIQGFQTQYF | TGCAGCGTTTACATTCAGGGGTTTCAGACCCAGTACTTC
many | 16 | TRBJ1-5 | TRBV20-1 | TRBD1 | CSARDRTGGINQPQHF | TGCAGTGCTAGGGATAGGACAGGGGGGATCAATCAGCCCCAGCATTTT
many | 12 | TRBJ2-3 | TRBV12-3/TRBV12-4 | . | CASSAPVGTQYF | TGTGCCAGCAGCGCCCCAGTTGGTACGCAGTATTTT
. | 11 | TRBJ2-5 | TRBV19 | . | CASSISGNRYF | TGTGCCAGTAGTATTTCCGGCAACCGGTACTTC
. | 20 | TRBJ2-7 | TRBV11-2 | . | CASSLGVLGARDPRSYEQYF | TGTGCCAGCAGCTTAGGGGTGCTGGGGGCTAGAGATCCTCGGTCCTACGAGCAGTACTTC
few | 13 | TRBJ2-3 | TRBV30 | . | CAWTQQGGDTQYF | TGTGCCTGGACCCAGCAGGGTGGAGATACGCAGTATTTT
. | 15 | TRBJ2-3 | TRBV6-1 | . | CASSEEWGWADTQYF | TGTGCCAGCAGTGAAGAGTGGGGTTGGGCAGATACGCAGTATTTT
many | 12 | TRBJ2-3 | TRBV5-6 | . | CASSLSRDTQYF | TGTGCCAGCAGCTTGTCAAGAGATACGCAGTATTTT
few | 14 | TRBJ1-2 | TRBV3-1 | TRBD1 | CASSHARTGDGYTF | TGTGCCAGCAGCCACGCCCGGACAGGGGATGGCTACACCTTC
few | 15 | TRBJ2-7 | TRBV7-2 | TRBD1 | CASSSRTGGLDEQYF | TGTGCCAGCAGCTCCAGGACAGGGGGACTCGACGAGCAGTACTTC
. | 13 | TRBJ2-7 | TRBV20-1 | . | CSAETESSYEQYF | TGCAGTGCTGAGACGGAGAGCTCCTACGAGCAGTACTTC
. | 16 | TRBJ2-7 | TRBV20-1 | TRBD2 | CSAIGGGGRRTYEQYF | TGCAGTGCGATAGGAGGCGGGGGACGTCGGACCTACGAGCAGTACTTC
. | 17 | TRBJ2-4 | TRBV30 | TRBD2 | CAGWGTSGRKAKNIQYF | TGTGCCGGGTGGGGGACTAGCGGGAGGAAGGCCAAAAACATTCAGTACTTC
medium-sized | 15 | TRBJ1-4 | TRBV7-6 | . | CASSLATGPNEKLFF | TGTGCCAGCAGCTTAGCAACAGGGCCTAATGAAAAACTGTTTTTT
few | 13 | TRBJ1-5 | TRBV20-1 | . | CSARTPGSQPQHF | TGCAGTGCTAGAACCCCGGGGAGTCAGCCCCAGCATTTT
few | 11 | TRBJ2-7 | TRBV5-8 | . | CASSWPGEQYF | TGTGCCAGCAGCTGGCCAGGCGAGCAGTACTTC
few | 17 | TRBJ2-1 | TRBV28 | TRBD2 | CASSPTSGRAGYNEQFF | TGTGCCAGCAGTCCCACGAGCGGGAGGGCCGGTTACAATGAGCAGTTCTTC
many | 13 | TRBJ2-7 | TRBV11-2 | . | CASSFSAVYEQYF | TGTGCCAGCAGCTTTTCCGCAGTCTACGAGCAGTACTTC
. | 14 | TRBJ2-1 | TRBV30 | TRBD2 | CAWGPGLALSEQFF | TGTGCCTGGGGGCCGGGACTAGCGCTTTCTGAGCAGTTCTTC
many | 14 | TRBJ2-5 | TRBV11-1 | TRBD1 | CASSPGQGEETQYF | TGTGCCAGCAGCCCGGGACAGGGGGAAGAGACCCAGTACTTC
many | 13 | TRBJ2-1 | TRBV9 | . | CASSVAAEGEQFF | TGTGCCAGCAGCGTAGCAGCGGAGGGTGAGCAGTTCTTC